This is a list of T cell receptor beta chains from one sample in a study of regulatory T cells in long-lasting Graves disease. TCRdb used MiXCR to reprocess the multiplex PCR reads, holding one entry per CDR3 protein. Seen here are 200,000 to 250,000 distinct CDR3 sequences, approximately 18% observed once, and the top ten hold 10% to 15%. Another study also made use of these data, one on T cells in Graves' hyperthyroidism and ophthalmopathy.

The sequencing used peripheral blood mononuclear cells (PBMCs), collected at new diagnosis, from a patient treated with antithyroid drugs. The receptors stem from a young woman with Graves disease. CDR3s include the opening cysteine and the closing phenylalanine or tryptophan. Fields, in order: CDR3 length, J gene, clone size, V gene, D gene, CDR3 DNA, CDR3 protein. The D gene is left open where the match is weak. Not every row has a clone size; where given, it reads once, few, many or a size class.

>12|TRBJ1-1|many|TRBV3-1|TRBD1
TGTGCCAGCAGCCACGGACAGGGGGCAGCTTTCTTT
CASSHGQGAAFF
>15|TRBJ2-7|few|TRBV7-9|TRBD2
TGTGCCAGCAGCTCCGCACTAGCGGCCCCCTACGAGCAGTACTTC
CASSSALAAPYEQYF
>12|TRBJ1-2|many|TRBV28|-
TGTGCCAGCAGTTCAGTTAGCTATGGCTACACCTTC
CASSSVSYGYTF
>16|TRBJ2-6|-|TRBV28|-
TGTGCCAGCAGTTTAATGGTTGGGGTCGGGGCCAACGTCCTGACTTTC
CASSLMVGVGANVLTF
>13|TRBJ1-1|-|TRBV5-5|-
TGTGTCAGCAGCTTGGGAGGGAGCACTGAAGCTTTCTTT
CVSSLGGSTEAFF
>15|TRBJ2-2|many|TRBV2|-
TGTGCCAGCAGGAGGACGGCCACGAACACCGGGGAGCTGTTTTTT
CASRRTATNTGELFF
>14|TRBJ1-1|few|TRBV11-2|-
TGTGCCAGCAGCTTCCAGGGGCCGAACACTGGAGCTTTCTTT
CASSFQGPNTGAFF
>15|TRBJ2-1|-|TRBV5-1|-
TGCGCCAGCAGCTCCCGGGCCCCGAGCAACAATGAGCAGTTCTTC
CASSSRAPSNNEQFF
>14|TRBJ1-1|many|TRBV11-2|-
TGTGCCAGCAGCTCACCAAGACGGCCCACTGAAGCTTTCTTT
CASSSPRRPTEAFF
>15|TRBJ2-3|many|TRBV27|-
TGTGCCAGCAGTCCCTCCCCGTTAAGCACAGATACGCAGTATTTT
CASSPSPLSTDTQYF
>15|TRBJ1-4|many|TRBV6-2/TRBV6-3|-
TGTGCCAGCAGGGGCCCGACAGCTATTAATGAAAAACTGTTTTTT
CASRGPTAINEKLFF
>17|TRBJ2-1|-|TRBV5-6|TRBD1
TGTGCCAGCAGCTCGCCGTATCCGGGACAGGGGTTCAATGAGCAGTTCTTC
CASSSPYPGQGFNEQFF
>14|TRBJ2-7|many|TRBV2|-
TGTGCCAGCAGTGAGAGGGTTAGGGCCTACGAGCAGTACTTC
CASSERVRAYEQYF